This T cell receptor (beta chain) was captured by sequencing in a study of shared clonotypes between healthy human individuals. CD45RO-negative, CCR7-selected cells formed the naive CD8 fraction, which excluded terminally differentiated effector memory CD45RA+ cells. The assay used deep level. Each PCR replicate from the sorted subsets contained 150 to 250 ng DNA, which is tens of thousands of T cell genomes. Methods used by the authors: From ImmunoSEQ came sequences covering only the junction and carrying no quality scores, so filtering differed. Method: immunoSEQ multiplex PCR; TCRdb's copy keeps in-frame clones and lacks some. The V and J calls and clone size are taken from that table; D and trimming were inferred from the DNA. The table lists approximately 2,200,000 clones, around 93% of them singletons. Germline V gene sequence: CDR1 SGHDN, CDR2 FVKESK. The CDR3 sequence is 19 residues long. Unmatched junction bases numbered 12, after V lost 1 base and J lost 2 bases.

Sequencing was done on a sample of naive CD8+ T cells from PBMCs. This chain joins TRBV14 and TRBJ2-3; 10 nucleotides align to TRBD2. The receptor was isolated from a man aged 18 to 30 in good health. Some clones in this sample may be carry-over from other donors' samples. The CDR3 DNA reads TGTGCCAGCAGCCAAGCCAGGTGGGCTAGCGGGAGACCCACAGATACGCAGTATTTT. This translates into CASSQARWASGRPTDTQYF.